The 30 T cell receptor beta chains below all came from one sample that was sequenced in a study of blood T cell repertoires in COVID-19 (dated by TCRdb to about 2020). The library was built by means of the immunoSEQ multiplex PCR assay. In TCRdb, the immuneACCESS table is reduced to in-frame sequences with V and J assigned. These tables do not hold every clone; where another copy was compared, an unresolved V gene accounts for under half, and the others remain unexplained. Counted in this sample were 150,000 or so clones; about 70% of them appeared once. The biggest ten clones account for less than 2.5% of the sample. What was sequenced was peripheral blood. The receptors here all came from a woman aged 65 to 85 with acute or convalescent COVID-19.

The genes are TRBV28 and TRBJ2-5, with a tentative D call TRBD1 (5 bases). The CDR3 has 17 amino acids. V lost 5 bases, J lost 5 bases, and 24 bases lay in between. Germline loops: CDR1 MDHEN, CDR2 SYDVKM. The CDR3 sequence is CASSLGSTEVEWETQYF. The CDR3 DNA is TGTGCCAGCAGTCTGGGGTCGACAGAGGTGGAATGGGAGACCCAGTACTTC.

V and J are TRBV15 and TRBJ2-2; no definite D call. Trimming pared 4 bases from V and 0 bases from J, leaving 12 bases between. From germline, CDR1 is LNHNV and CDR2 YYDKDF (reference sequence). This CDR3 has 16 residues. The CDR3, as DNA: TGTGCCACCAGCATTCTCCGAGGCGCGAACACCGGGGAGCTGTTTTTT. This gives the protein CATSILRGANTGELFF. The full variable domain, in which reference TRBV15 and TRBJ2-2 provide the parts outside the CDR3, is DAMVIQNPRYQVTQFGKPVTLSCSQTLNHNVMYWYQQKSSQAPKLLFHYYDKDFNNEADTPDNFQSRRPNTSFCFLDIRSPGLGDTAMYLCATSILRGANTGELFFGEGSRLTVL.

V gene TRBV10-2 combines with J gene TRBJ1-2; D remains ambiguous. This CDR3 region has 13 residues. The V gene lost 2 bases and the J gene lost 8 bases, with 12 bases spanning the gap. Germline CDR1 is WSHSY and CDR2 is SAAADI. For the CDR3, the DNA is TGCGCCAGCAGTGAGGGGCCGAGGGCAGGCTACACCTTC. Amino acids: CASSEGPRAGYTF.

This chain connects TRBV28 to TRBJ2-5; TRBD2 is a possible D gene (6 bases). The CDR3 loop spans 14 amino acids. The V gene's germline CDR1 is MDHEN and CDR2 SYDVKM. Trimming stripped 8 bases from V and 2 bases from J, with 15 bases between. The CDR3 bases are TGTGCCAGCGGCCCCGGGACTTTGCAAGAGACCCAGTACTTC. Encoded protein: CASGPGTLQETQYF. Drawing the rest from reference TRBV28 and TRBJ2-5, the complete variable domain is DVKVTQSSRYLVKRTGEKVFLECVQDMDHENMFWYRQDPGLGLRLIYFSYDVKMKEKGDIPEGYSVSREKKERFSLILESASTNQTSMYLCASGPGTLQETQYFGPGTRLLVL.

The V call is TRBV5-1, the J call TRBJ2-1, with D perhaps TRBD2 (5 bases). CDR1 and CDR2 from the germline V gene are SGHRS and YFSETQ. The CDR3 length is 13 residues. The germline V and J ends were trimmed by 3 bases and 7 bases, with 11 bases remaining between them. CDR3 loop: CASSSGEGNEQFF. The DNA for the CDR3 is TGCGCCAGCAGCTCGGGCGAGGGAAATGAGCAGTTCTTC.

This chain's CDR3 is CASSGQGAIETQYF. The CDR3 DNA reads TGTGCCAGCAGTGGGCAGGGGGCTATCGAGACCCAGTACTTC. V is TRBV27 and J is TRBJ2-5; 8 nucleotides align to TRBD1. Per the germline V gene, CDR1 is MNHEY and CDR2 is SMNVEV (reference sequence). CDR3 length equals 14 residues. V lost 5 bases to trimming and J lost 5 bases; unmatched junction nucleotides: 7.

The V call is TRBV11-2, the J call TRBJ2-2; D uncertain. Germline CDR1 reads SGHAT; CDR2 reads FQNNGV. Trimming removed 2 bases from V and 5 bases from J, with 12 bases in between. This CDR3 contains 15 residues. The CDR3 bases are TGTGCCAGCAGCTTACGTTCGGGTTGGACCGGGGAGCTGTTTTTT. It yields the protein CASSLRSGWTGELFF. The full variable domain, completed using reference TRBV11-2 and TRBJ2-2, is EAGVAQSPRYKIIEKRQSVAFWCNPISGHATLYWYQQILGQGPKLLIQFQNNGVVDDSQLPKDRFSAERLKGVDSTLKIQPAKLEDSAVYLCASSLRSGWTGELFFGEGSRLTVL.

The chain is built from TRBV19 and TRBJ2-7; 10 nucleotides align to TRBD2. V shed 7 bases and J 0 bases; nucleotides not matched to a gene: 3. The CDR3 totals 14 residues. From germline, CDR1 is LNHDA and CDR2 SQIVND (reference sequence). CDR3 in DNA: TGTGCCAGTAAAAAGCGGGAGGGCTCCTACGAGCAGTACTTC. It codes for CASKKREGSYEQYF.

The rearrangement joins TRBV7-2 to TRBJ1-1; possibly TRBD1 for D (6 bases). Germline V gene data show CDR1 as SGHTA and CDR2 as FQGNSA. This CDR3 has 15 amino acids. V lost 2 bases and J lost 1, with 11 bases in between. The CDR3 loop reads CASSLSPQGNTEAFF. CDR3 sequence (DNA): TGTGCCAGCAGCTTATCCCCACAGGGGAACACTGAAGCTTTCTTT.

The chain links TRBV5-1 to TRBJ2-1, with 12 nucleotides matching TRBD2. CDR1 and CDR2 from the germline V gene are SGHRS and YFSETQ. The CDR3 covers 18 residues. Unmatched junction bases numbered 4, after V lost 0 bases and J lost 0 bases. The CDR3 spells CASSLALAGGSSYNEQFF. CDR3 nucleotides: TGCGCCAGCAGCTTGGCACTAGCGGGGGGAAGCTCCTACAATGAGCAGTTCTTC.

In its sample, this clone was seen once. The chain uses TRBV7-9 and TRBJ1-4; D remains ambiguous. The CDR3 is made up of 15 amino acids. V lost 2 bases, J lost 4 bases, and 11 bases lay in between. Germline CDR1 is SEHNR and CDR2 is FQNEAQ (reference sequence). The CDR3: CASSLSGRNNEKLFF. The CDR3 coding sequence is TGTGCCAGCAGCTTATCAGGCAGGAATAATGAAAAACTGTTTTTT.

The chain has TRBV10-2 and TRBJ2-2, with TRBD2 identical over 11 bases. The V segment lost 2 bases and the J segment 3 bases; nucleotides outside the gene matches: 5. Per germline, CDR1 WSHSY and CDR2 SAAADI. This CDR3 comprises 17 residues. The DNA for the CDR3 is TGCGCCAGCAGTGAGGTAGCGGGAGGGCCCCACACCGGGGAGCTGTTTTTT. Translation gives CASSEVAGGPHTGELFF.

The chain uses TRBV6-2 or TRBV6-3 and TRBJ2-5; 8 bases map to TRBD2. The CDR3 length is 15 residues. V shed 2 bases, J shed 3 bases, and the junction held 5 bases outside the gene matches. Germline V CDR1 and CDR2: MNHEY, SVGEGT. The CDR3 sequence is CASSYAGGAEETQYF. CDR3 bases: TGTGCCAGCAGTTACGCGGGGGGCGCCGAAGAGACCCAGTACTTC.

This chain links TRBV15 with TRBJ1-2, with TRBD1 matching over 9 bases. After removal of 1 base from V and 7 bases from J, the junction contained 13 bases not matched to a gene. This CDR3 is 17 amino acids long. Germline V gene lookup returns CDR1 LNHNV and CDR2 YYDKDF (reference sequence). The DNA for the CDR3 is TGTGCCACCAGCAGAGGCGGGTCGAGACAGGGGGGAAGTGGCTACACCTTC. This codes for CATSRGGSRQGGSGYTF.

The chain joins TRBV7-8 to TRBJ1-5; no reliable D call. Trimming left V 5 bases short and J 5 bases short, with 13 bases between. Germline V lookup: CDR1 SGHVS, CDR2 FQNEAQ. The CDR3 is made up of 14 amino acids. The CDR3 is CASSIQVGDQPQHF. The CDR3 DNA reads TGTGCCAGCAGCATTCAGGTCGGGGATCAGCCCCAGCATTTT.

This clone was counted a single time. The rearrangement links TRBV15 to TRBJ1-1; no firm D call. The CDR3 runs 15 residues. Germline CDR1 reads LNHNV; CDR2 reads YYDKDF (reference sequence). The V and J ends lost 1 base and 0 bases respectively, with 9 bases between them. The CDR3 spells CATSRGAELNTEAFF. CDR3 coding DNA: TGTGCCACCAGCAGAGGGGCAGAGTTGAACACTGAAGCTTTCTTT.

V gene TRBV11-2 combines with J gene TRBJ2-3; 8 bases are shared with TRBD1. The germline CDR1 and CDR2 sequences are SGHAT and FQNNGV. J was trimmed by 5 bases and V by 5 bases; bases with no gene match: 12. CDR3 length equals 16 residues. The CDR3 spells CASSPLRQGAGDTQYF. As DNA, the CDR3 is TGTGCCAGCAGCCCCCTACGGCAGGGGGCTGGAGATACGCAGTATTTT.

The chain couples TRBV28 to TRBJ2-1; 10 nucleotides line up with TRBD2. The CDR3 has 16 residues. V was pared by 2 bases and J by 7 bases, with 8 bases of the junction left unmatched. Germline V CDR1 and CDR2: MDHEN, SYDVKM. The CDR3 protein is CASSLELAGKINEQFF. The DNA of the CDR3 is TGTGCCAGCAGTTTAGAACTAGCGGGAAAAATAAATGAGCAGTTCTTC.

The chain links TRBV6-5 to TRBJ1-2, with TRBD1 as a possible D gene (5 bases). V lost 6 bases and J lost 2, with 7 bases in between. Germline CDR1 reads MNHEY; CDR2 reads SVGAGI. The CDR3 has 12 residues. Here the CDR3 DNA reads TGTGCCAGCAGCAACAGGAACTATGGCTACACCTTC. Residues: CASSNRNYGYTF.

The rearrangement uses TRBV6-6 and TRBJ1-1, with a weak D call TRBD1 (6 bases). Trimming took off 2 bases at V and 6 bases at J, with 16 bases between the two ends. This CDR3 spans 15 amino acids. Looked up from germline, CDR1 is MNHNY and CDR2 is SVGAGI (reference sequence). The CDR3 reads CASSYQQGMVAEAFF. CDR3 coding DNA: TGTGCCAGCAGTTACCAACAGGGAATGGTAGCTGAAGCTTTCTTT.

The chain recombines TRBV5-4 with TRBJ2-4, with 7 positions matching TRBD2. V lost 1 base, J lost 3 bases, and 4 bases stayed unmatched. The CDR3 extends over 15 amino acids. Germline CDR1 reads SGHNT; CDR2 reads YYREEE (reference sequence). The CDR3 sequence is CASSLKGEGKNIQYF. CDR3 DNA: TGTGCCAGCAGCTTGAAAGGGGAGGGCAAAAACATTCAGTACTTC.

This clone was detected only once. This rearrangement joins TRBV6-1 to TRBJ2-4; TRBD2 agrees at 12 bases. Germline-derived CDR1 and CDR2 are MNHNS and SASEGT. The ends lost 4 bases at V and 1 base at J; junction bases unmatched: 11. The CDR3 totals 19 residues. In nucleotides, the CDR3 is TGTGCCAGCAGTGGACATCGACTAGCGGGAGTTGGGGCCAAAAACATTCAGTACTTC. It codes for CASSGHRLAGVGAKNIQYF.

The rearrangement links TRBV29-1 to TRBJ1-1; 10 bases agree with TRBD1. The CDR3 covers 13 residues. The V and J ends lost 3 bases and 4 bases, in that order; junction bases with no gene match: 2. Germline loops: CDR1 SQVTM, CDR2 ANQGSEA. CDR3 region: CSVDRTGGTEAFF. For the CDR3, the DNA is TGCAGCGTTGATCGGACAGGGGGCACTGAAGCTTTCTTT.

The CDR3 protein is CGQTMAGSGNTIYF. For the CDR3, the DNA is TGTGGGCAAACTATGGCTGGCTCTGGAAACACCATATATTTT. V and J are TRBV19 and TRBJ1-3; D gene uncertain. The germline CDR1 and CDR2 sequences are LNHDA and SQIVND (reference sequence). This CDR3 comprises 14 residues.

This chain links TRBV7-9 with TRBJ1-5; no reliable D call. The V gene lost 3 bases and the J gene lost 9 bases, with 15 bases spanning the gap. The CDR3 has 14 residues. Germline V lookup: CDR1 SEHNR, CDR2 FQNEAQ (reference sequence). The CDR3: CASSFDSVARPQHF. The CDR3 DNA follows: TGTGCCAGCAGCTTTGACTCTGTAGCGAGGCCCCAGCATTTT.

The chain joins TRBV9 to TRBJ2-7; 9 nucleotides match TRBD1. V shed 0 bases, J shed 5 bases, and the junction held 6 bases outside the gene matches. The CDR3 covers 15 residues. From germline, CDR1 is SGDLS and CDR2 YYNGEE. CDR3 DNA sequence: TGTGCCAGCAGCGTAGGCTGGGACAGGGCCCACGAGCAGTACTTC. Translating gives CASSVGWDRAHEQYF.

The CDR3 DNA reads TGTGCCAGCTCACCACCGGGACAGGTCTCCTACGAGCAGTACTTC. Protein: CASSPPGQVSYEQYF. The chain couples TRBV18 to TRBJ2-7; 8 nucleotides line up with TRBD1. The CDR3 is made up of 15 amino acids. CDR1 and CDR2 from the germline V gene are KGHSH and LQKENI. V gave up 0 bases and J gave up 0 bases; unmatched junction bases: 1. Full variable domain (rest looked up from reference TRBV18 and TRBJ2-7): NAGVMQNPRHLVRRRGQEARLRCSPMKGHSHVYWYRQLPEEGLKFMVYLQKENIIDESGMPKERFSAEFPKEGPSILRIQQVVRGDSAAYFCASSPPGQVSYEQYFGPGTRLTVT.

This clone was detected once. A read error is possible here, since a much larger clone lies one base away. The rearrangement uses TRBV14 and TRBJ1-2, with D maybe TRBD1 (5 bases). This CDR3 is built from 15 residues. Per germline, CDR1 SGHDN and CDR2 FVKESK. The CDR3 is CASSRHAGGGYGYIF. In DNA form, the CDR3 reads TGTGCCAGCAGCCGCCATGCCGGGGGTGGGTATGGCTACATCTTC.

CDR3 DNA sequence: TGTGCTAGTGGTTTGGGACAGGGGGCGCATGAAGCTTTCTTT. Amino acid sequence: CASGLGQGAHEAFF. The rearrangement joins TRBV12-5 to TRBJ1-1; 10 bases match TRBD1. The trim removed 1 base at V and 7 bases at J, leaving 3 bases unmatched. In germline, CDR1 is LGHNT, CDR2 FRNRAP. There are 14 residues in the CDR3.

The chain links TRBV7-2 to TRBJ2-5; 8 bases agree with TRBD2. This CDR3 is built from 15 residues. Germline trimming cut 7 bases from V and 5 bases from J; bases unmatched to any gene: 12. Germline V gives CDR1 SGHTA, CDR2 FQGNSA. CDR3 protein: CASTDGGGGWETQYF. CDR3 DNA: TGTGCCAGCACGGACGGGGGGGGCGGATGGGAGACCCAGTACTTC. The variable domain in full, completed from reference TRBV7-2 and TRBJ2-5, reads GAGVSQSPSNKVTEKGKDVELRCDPISGHTALYWYRQSLGQGLEFLIYFQGNSAPDKSGLPSDRFSAERTGGSVSTLTIQRTQQEDSAVYLCASTDGGGGWETQYFGPGTRLLVL.